Listed below are T cell receptor beta chains from one sample, sequenced in a study of T cell responses to AZD1222 COVID-19 vaccine. The table came from immunoSEQ multiplex PCR; TCRdb's copy has only in-frame clones and leaves some out. This table holds about 85,000 clones, 70% to 90% found once. Sequencing was performed on peripheral blood, taken on day 0 of AZD1222 vaccination. Receptors originate from an adult in good health. CDR3s include the opening cysteine and the closing phenylalanine or tryptophan. A D gene is named only where the DNA matches it firmly. Some rows have no size entry. The others give once, few or many, or a class for an expanded clone.

clone_size j_call d_call v_call cdr3_aa cdr3_nt
NA TRBJ1-1 NA TRBV6-2/TRBV6-3 CASSYSGQTEAFF TGTGCCAGCAGTTACTCAGGACAGACTGAAGCTTTCTTT
NA TRBJ1-1 NA TRBV28 CASSQGASITEAFF TGTGCCAGCAGTCAAGGGGCTTCCATCACTGAAGCTTTCTTT
NA TRBJ2-3 TRBD2 TRBV7-3 CASSWTSGDADTQYF TGTGCCAGCAGCTGGACTAGCGGGGACGCAGATACGCAGTATTTT
many TRBJ2-7 NA TRBV29-1 CSAQSGSETYEQYF TGCAGCGCCCAATCCGGGTCCGAAACCTACGAGCAGTACTTC
few TRBJ2-2 NA TRBV7-7 CASTKARVFF TGTGCTAGCACAAAGGCGAGGGTGTTTTTT
NA TRBJ1-2 NA TRBV4-1 CASSQDLGDYGYTF TGCGCCAGCAGCCAAGATTTGGGGGACTATGGCTACACCTTC
NA TRBJ2-7 TRBD1 TRBV19 CASKTPGQDHEQYF TGTGCCAGTAAAACCCCGGGACAGGATCACGAGCAGTACTTC
NA TRBJ2-2 TRBD2 TRBV9 CASSVGGGRDSGELFF TGTGCCAGCAGCGTAGGGGGCGGGAGAGACTCCGGGGAGCTGTTTTTT
once TRBJ1-5 TRBD1 TRBV6-1 CASSAGQGARNQPQHF TGTGCCAGCAGTGCAGGACAGGGGGCTAGGAATCAGCCCCAGCATTTT
NA TRBJ2-1 TRBD1 TRBV4-2 CASSQDPGGANEQFF TGTGCCAGCAGCCAAGATCCAGGGGGTGCCAATGAGCAGTTCTTC
NA TRBJ1-1 TRBD1 TRBV2 CASRYPGTGGTEAFF TGTGCCAGCAGATACCCCGGGACAGGGGGGACTGAAGCTTTCTTT
NA TRBJ1-1 NA TRBV9 CASSVGGDGTEAFF TGTGCCAGCAGCGTAGGTGGGGATGGCACTGAAGCTTTCTTT
NA TRBJ2-2 NA TRBV15 CATSRDSSLSTGELFF TGTGCCACCAGCAGAGATAGCTCTCTTAGCACCGGGGAGCTGTTTTTT
NA TRBJ1-1 NA TRBV11-1 CASSPTMWTEAFF TGTGCCAGCAGTCCGACTATGTGGACTGAAGCTTTCTTT
NA TRBJ1-3 NA TRBV28 CASSFWGESSGNTIYF TGTGCCAGCAGTTTCTGGGGGGAGAGCTCTGGAAACACCATATATTTT
NA TRBJ1-4 NA TRBV4-1 CASSQGQGSEKLFF TGCGCCAGCAGCCAAGGTCAGGGAAGTGAAAAACTGTTTTTT
NA TRBJ2-7 TRBD1 TRBV28 CASSSYPGTDYEQYF TGTGCCAGCAGTTCCTACCCCGGGACAGACTACGAGCAGTACTTC
NA TRBJ1-1 NA TRBV18 CASSPLNTEAFF TGTGCCAGCTCACCTCTCAACACTGAAGCTTTCTTT
few TRBJ2-7 NA TRBV11-2 CASSLTLYEQYF TGTGCCAGCAGCTTGACACTCTACGAGCAGTACTTC
NA TRBJ1-1 TRBD1 TRBV29-1 CSVQGQGGTEAFF TGCAGCGTTCAAGGACAGGGTGGCACTGAAGCTTTCTTT
NA TRBJ2-7 TRBD1 TRBV12-3/TRBV12-4 CASTLDRDEQYF TGTGCCAGCACCCTGGACAGGGACGAGCAGTACTTC
NA TRBJ1-6 NA TRBV5-8 CASSLSRTVVAESPLHF TGTGCCAGCAGCTTGTCGCGTACCGTCGTAGCTGAGTCACCCCTCCACTTT
NA TRBJ2-7 TRBD2 TRBV28 CASRPSGGSYEQYF TGTGCCAGCAGACCTAGCGGGGGGTCCTACGAGCAGTACTTC
NA TRBJ1-1 NA TRBV3-1/TRBV3-2 CASSQEGEAFF TGTGCCAGCAGCCAAGAGGGAGAGGCTTTCTTT
NA TRBJ1-2 NA TRBV19 CASSFPPSGDSYGYTF TGTGCCAGTAGCTTCCCACCTTCTGGAGATTCCTATGGCTACACCTTC
NA TRBJ1-2 TRBD1 TRBV4-1 CASSHRQGDRNYGYTF TGCGCCAGCAGCCACCGACAGGGGGACAGAAACTATGGCTACACCTTC
NA TRBJ1-1 NA TRBV7-2 CASSLGRGGTEAFF TGTGCCAGCAGCTTAGGGCGGGGTGGTACTGAAGCTTTCTTT
NA TRBJ1-1 TRBD1 TRBV6-1 CASSEVGGGPTEAFF TGTGCCAGCAGTGAAGTAGGAGGGGGCCCCACTGAAGCTTTCTTT
NA TRBJ1-5 NA TRBV7-8 CASSVGPTSNQPQHF TGTGCCAGCAGCGTGGGACCGACGAGCAATCAGCCCCAGCATTTT
few TRBJ2-5 NA TRBV7-8 CASSSYQGMETQYF TGTGCCAGCAGCTCATACCAGGGGATGGAGACCCAGTACTTC
NA TRBJ2-1 TRBD1 TRBV9 CASSAGDRENEQFF TGTGCCAGCAGCGCTGGGGACAGGGAAAATGAGCAGTTCTTC
NA TRBJ2-1 TRBD2 TRBV19 CASSSTGTSYNEQFF TGTGCCAGTAGTAGTACCGGGACTAGCTACAATGAGCAGTTCTTC
NA TRBJ1-5 NA TRBV6-2/TRBV6-3 CASSRLSGDQPQHF TGTGCCAGCAGCAGACTATCGGGCGATCAGCCCCAGCATTTT
once TRBJ1-1 NA TRBV18 CASSPPGRANAEAFF TGTGCCAGCTCACCACCGGGCAGGGCCAACGCTGAAGCTTTCTTT
NA TRBJ2-2 NA TRBV7-3 CASSDTGELFF TGTGCCAGCAGCGACACCGGGGAGCTGTTTTTT
NA TRBJ1-2 TRBD1 TRBV6-2/TRBV6-3 CASSRTGDAGYTF TGTGCCAGCAGTAGGACAGGGGATGCTGGCTACACCTTC
NA TRBJ1-5 NA TRBV6-5 CATQSGEYSNQPQHF TGTGCCACTCAGAGTGGGGAATATAGCAATCAGCCCCAGCATTTT
NA TRBJ2-1 NA TRBV24-1 CATSDFKGRSSYNEQFF TGTGCCACCAGTGATTTCAAAGGGCGTAGCTCCTACAATGAGCAGTTCTTC
NA TRBJ2-3 NA TRBV7-9 CASSLSRDGTDTQYF TGTGCCAGCAGCTTATCCAGGGACGGCACAGATACGCAGTATTTT
NA TRBJ2-7 NA TRBV12-2 CASRLDRGNPGYEQYF TGTGCAAGTCGCTTAGATCGGGGGAATCCGGGGTACGAGCAGTACTTC
NA TRBJ1-4 NA TRBV29-1 CSVELNEKLFF TGCAGCGTTGAACTGAATGAAAAACTGTTTTTT
NA TRBJ1-5 NA TRBV7-2 CASSSAGGQPQHF TGTGCCAGCAGCTCCGCAGGTGGGCAGCCCCAGCATTTT
NA TRBJ1-4 TRBD1 TRBV4-1 CASSQDGTGAEKLFF TGCGCCAGCAGCCAAGATGGGACAGGGGCGGAAAAACTGTTTTTT
NA TRBJ2-3 TRBD2 TRBV7-2 CASSLGGGRAVDTQYF TGTGCCAGCAGCTTAGGTGGCGGGAGGGCCGTGGATACGCAGTATTTT
NA TRBJ2-7 NA TRBV6-5 CASSSRTKSSYEQYF TGTGCCAGCAGTTCACGGACAAAGTCCTCCTACGAGCAGTACTTC
NA TRBJ2-7 TRBD2 TRBV7-2 CASSPAAGVGYEQYF TGTGCCAGCAGCCCTGCTGCGGGAGTGGGTTACGAGCAGTACTTC
NA TRBJ1-5 TRBD1 TRBV19 CASSVGTGGIQPQHF TGTGCCAGTAGTGTGGGGACAGGGGGAATTCAGCCCCAGCATTTT
NA TRBJ1-5 NA TRBV6-5 CASGRGSNQPQHF TGTGCCAGCGGGAGGGGTAGCAATCAGCCCCAGCATTTT
NA TRBJ2-1 NA TRBV5-1 CASSLSGVNEQFF TGCGCCAGCAGCTTGTCAGGCGTCAATGAGCAGTTCTTC
NA TRBJ1-1 NA TRBV5-4 CASSSVVGVGEAFF TGTGCCAGCAGTTCCGTGGTGGGTGTGGGTGAAGCTTTCTTT
NA TRBJ1-1 NA TRBV10-1 CASSEGGSFTEAFF TGCGCCAGCAGTGAAGGGGGGTCGTTCACTGAAGCTTTCTTT
NA TRBJ1-4 NA TRBV18 CASSPSPTEKLFF TGTGCCAGCTCGCCTTCACCTACAGAAAAACTGTTTTTT
NA TRBJ1-5 TRBD1 TRBV5-6 CASSYHPGQSSNQPQHF TGTGCCAGCAGCTATCACCCGGGACAGTCTAGCAATCAGCCCCAGCATTTT